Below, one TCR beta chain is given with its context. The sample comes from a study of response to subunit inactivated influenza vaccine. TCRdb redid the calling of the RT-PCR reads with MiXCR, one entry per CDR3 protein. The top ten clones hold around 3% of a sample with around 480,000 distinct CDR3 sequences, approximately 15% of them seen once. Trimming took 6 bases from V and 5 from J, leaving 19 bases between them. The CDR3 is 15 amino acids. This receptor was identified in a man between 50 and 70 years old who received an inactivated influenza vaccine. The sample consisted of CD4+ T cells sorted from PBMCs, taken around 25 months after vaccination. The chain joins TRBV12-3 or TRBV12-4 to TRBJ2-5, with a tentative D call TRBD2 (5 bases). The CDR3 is CASSGGGLRRETQYF. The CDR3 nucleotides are TGTGCCAGCAGCGGAGGTGGGCTCCGGCGGGAGACCCAGTACTTC.